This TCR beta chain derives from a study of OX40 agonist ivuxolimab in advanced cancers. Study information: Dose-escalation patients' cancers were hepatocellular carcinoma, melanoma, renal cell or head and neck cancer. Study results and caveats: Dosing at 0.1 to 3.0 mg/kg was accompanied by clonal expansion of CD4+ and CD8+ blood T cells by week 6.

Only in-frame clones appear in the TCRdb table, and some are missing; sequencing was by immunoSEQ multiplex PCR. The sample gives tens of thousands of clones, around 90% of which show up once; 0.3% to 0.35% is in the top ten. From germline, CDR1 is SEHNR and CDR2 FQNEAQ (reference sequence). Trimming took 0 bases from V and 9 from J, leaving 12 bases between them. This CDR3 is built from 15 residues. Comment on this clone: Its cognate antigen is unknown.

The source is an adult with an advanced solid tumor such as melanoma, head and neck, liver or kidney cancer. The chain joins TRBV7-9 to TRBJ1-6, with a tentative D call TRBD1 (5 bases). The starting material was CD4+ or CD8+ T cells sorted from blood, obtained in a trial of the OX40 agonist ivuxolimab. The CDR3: CASSLARMGRSPLHF. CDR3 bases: TGTGCCAGCAGCTTAGCCCGGATGGGACGTTCACCCCTCCACTTT.